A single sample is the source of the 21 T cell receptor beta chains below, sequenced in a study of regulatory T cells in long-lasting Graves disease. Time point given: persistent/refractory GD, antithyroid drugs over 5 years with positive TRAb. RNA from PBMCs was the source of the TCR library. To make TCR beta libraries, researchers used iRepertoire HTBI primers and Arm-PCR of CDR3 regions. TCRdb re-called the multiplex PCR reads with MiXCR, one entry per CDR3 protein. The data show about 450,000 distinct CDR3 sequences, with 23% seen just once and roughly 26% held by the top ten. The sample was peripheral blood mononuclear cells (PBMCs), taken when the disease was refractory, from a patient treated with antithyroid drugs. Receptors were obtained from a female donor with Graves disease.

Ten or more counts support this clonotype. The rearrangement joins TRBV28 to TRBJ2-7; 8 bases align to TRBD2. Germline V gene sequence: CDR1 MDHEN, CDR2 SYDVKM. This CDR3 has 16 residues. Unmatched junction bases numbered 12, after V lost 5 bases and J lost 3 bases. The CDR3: CASSLKGGGRHYEQYF. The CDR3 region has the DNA TGTGCCAGCAGTCTAAAGGGGGGCGGGAGGCACTACGAGCAGTACTTC. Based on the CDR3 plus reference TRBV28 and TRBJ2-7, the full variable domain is DVKVTQSSRYLVKRTGEKVFLECVQDMDHENMFWYRQDPGLGLRLIYFSYDVKMKEKGDIPEGYSVSREKKERFSLILESASTNQTSMYLCASSLKGGGRHYEQYFGPGTRLTVT.

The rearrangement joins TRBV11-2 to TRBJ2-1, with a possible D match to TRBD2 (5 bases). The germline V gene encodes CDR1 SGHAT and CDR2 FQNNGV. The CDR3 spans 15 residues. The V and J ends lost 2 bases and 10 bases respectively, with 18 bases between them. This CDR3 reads CASSLRAGGIGEQFF. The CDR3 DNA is TGTGCCAGCAGCTTAAGGGCAGGAGGAATTGGGGAGCAGTTCTTC.

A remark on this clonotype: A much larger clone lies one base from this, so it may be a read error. This chain's CDR3 is CASSFRGEAGNEQYF. Written as DNA, the CDR3 is TGTGCCAGCAGTTTCCGGGGCGAGGCGGGGAACGAGCAGTACTTC. V and J are TRBV12-3 or TRBV12-4 and TRBJ2-7; a possible D gene is TRBD2 (6 bases). The V gene lost 3 bases and the J gene lost 5 bases, with 17 bases spanning the gap. CDR3 size: 15 residues.

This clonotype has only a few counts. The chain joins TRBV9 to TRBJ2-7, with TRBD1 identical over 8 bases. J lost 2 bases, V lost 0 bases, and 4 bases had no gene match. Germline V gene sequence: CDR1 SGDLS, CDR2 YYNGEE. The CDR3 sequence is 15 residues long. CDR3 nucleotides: TGTGCCAGCAGCGTAGGGACAGGGCCTACCTACGAGCAGTACTTC. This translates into CASSVGTGPTYEQYF.

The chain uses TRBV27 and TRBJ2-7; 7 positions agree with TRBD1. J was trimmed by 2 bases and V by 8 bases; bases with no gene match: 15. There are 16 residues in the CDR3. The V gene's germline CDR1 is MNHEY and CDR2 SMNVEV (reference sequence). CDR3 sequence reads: CASRKQGPFPAYEQYF. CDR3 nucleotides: TGTGCCAGCCGAAAACAGGGGCCATTTCCCGCCTACGAGCAGTACTTC.

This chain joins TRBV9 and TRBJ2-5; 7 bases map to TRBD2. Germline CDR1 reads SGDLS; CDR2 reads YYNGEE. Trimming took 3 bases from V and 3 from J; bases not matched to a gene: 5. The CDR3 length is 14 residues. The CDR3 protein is CASSAAAGEETQYF. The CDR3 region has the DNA TGTGCCAGCAGCGCGGCGGCGGGAGAAGAGACCCAGTACTTC.

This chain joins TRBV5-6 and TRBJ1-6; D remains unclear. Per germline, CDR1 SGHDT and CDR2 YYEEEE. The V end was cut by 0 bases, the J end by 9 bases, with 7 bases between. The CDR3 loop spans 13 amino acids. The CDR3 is CASSLGAVSPLHF. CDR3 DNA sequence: TGTGCCAGCAGCTTGGGAGCGGTTTCACCCCTCCACTTT. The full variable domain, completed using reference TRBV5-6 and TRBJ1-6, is DAGVTQSPTHLIKTRGQQVTLRCSPKSGHDTVSWYQQALGQGPQFIFQYYEEEERQRGNFPDRFSGHQFPNYSSELNVNALLLGDSALYLCASSLGAVSPLHFGNGTRLTVT.

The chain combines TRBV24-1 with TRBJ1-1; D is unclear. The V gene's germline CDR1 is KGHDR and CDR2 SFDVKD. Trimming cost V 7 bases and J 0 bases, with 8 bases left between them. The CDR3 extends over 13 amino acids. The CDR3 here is CATSKGMNTEAFF. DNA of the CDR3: TGTGCCACCAGCAAGGGAATGAACACTGAAGCTTTCTTT.

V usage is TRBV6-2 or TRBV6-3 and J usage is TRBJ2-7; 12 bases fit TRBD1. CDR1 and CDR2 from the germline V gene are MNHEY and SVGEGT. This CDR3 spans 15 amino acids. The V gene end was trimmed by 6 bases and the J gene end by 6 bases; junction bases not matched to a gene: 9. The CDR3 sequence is CASRLEGTGGAEQYF. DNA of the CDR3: TGTGCCAGCAGACTAGAAGGGACAGGGGGCGCCGAGCAGTACTTC.

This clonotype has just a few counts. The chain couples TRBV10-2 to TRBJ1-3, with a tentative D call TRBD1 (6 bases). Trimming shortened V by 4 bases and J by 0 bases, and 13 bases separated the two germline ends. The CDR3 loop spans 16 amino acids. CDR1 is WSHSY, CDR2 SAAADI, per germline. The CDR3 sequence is CASSGQEMSSGNTIYF. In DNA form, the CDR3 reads TGCGCCAGCAGTGGACAGGAAATGAGCTCTGGAAACACCATATATTTT.

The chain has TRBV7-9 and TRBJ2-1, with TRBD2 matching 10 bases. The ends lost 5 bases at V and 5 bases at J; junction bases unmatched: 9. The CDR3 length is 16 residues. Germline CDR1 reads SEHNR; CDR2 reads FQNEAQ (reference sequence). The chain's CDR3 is CASSLPSGSGDNEQFF. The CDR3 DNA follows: TGTGCCAGCAGCCTACCTAGCGGGAGTGGCGACAATGAGCAGTTCTTC.

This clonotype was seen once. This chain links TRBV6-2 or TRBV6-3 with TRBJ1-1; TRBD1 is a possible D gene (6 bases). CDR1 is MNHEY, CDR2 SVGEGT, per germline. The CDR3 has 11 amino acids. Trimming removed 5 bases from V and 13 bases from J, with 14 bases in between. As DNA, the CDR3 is TGTGCCAGCAGTCAGGGGTTGGAGGATTTCTTT. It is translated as CASSQGLEDFF.

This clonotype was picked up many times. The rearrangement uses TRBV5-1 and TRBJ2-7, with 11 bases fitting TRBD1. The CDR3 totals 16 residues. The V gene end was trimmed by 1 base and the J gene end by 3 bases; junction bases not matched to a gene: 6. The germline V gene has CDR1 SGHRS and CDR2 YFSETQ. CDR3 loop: CASSLSGGTGGYEQYF. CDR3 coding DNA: TGCGCCAGCAGCTTGTCTGGAGGGACAGGGGGCTACGAGCAGTACTTC.

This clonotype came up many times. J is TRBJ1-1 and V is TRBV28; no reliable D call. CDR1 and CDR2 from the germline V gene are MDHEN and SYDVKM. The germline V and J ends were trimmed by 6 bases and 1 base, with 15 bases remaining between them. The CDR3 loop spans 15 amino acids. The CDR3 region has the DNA TGTGCCAGCAGCCTTAGTTCGAGAAGGAACACTGAAGCTTTCTTT. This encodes CASSLSSRRNTEAFF.

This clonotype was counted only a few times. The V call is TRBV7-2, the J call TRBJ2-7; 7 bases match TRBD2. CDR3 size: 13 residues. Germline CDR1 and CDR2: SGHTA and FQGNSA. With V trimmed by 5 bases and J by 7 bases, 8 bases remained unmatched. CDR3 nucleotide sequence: TGTGCCAGCAGCCTAGTGGGGGGGGGGGAGCAGTACTTC. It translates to CASSLVGGGEQYF.

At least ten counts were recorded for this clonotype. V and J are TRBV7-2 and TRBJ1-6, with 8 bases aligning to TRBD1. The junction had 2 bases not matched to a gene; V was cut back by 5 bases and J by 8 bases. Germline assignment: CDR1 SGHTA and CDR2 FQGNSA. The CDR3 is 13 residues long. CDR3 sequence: CASSTDRDSPLHF. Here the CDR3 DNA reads TGTGCCAGCAGCACGGACAGGGATTCACCCCTCCACTTT. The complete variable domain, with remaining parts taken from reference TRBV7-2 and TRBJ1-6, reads GAGVSQSPSNKVTEKGKDVELRCDPISGHTALYWYRQSLGQGLEFLIYFQGNSAPDKSGLPSDRFSAERTGGSVSTLTIQRTQQEDSAVYLCASSTDRDSPLHFGNGTRLTVT.

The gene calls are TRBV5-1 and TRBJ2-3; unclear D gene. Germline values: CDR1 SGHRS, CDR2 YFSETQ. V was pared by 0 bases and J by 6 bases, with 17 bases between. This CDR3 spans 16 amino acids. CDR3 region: CASSLGGVLSGDTQYF. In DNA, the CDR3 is TGCGCCAGCAGCTTGGGGGGTGTCCTTTCCGGCGATACGCAGTATTTT.

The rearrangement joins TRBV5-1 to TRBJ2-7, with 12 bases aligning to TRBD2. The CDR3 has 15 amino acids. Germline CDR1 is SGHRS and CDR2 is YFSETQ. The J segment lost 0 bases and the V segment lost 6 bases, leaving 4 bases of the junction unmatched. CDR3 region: CASTRLAGDSYEQYF. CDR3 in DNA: TGCGCCAGCACCCGACTAGCGGGGGACTCCTACGAGCAGTACTTC.

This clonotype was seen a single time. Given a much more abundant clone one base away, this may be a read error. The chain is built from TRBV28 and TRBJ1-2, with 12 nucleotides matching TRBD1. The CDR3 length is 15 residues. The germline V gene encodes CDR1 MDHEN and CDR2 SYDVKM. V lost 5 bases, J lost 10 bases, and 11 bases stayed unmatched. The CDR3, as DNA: TGTGCCAGCAGTATTCCGGGACAGGGGGCGCGGGACTACACCTTC. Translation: CASSIPGQGARDYTF.

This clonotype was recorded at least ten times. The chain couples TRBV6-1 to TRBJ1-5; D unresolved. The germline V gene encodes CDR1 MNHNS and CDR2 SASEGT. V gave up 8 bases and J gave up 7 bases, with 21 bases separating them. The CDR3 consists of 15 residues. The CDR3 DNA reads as TGTGCCAGCGGCGTTAGCGGCGGGTTAGCCCAGCCCCAGCATTTT. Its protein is CASGVSGGLAQPQHF.

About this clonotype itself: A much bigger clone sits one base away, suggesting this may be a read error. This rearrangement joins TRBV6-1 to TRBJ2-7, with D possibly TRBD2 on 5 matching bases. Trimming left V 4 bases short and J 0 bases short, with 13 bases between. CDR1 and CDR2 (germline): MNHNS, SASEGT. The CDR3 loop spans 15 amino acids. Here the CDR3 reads CASSGRGLPSYEQYF. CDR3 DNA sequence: TGTGCCAGCAGTGGCCGGGGTCTACCCTCCTACGAGCAGTACTTC.